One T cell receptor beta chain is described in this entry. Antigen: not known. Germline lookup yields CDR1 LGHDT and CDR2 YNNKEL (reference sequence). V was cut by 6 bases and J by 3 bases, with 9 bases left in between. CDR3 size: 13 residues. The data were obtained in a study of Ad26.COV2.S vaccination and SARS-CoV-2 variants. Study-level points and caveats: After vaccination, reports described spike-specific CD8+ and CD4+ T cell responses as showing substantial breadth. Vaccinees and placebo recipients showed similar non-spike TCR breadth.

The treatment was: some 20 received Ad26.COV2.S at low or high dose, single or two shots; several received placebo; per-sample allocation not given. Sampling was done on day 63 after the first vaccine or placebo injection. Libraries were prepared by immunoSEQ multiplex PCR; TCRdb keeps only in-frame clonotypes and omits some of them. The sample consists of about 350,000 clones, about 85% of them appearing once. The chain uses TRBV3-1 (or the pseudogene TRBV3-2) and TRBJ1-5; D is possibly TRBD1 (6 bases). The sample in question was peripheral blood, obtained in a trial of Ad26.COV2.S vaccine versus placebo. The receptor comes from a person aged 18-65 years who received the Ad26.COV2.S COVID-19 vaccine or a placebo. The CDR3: CASSGQINQPQHF. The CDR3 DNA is TGTGCCAGCAGTGGACAGATCAATCAGCCCCAGCATTTT.